This T cell receptor beta chain was retrieved from a study of T cell responses to AZD1222 COVID-19 vaccine. Overall study context: Pooling covered second doses at about 4 or about 12 weeks.

Details on this clone: Its antigen is not identified.

The study, taken as a whole, reports: Most donors were white British and more were female, and clonal diversity was possibly underestimated. Just a handful of people given AZD1222 tested seropositive at baseline. At 160-218 and 743-854, vaccine-associated CD4 TCRs were dominant, and they spanned spike.

The data were produced by immunoSEQ multiplex PCR, yet TCRdb's version contains in-frame clones alone and is incomplete. In the table there are about 160,000 clones, approximately 90% of which are singletons. V dropped 5 bases and J dropped 4; count of bases not matched to a gene: 7. The CDR3 has 14 amino acids. The germline V gene encodes CDR1 SGHTA and CDR2 FQGTGA. This clonotype was sampled from an adult in good health. V gene TRBV7-3 combines with J gene TRBJ1-1; TRBD1 matches at 7 bases. Source: peripheral blood, taken on day 0 of AZD1222 vaccination. The CDR3 reads CASSKGGAGTEAFF. As DNA, the CDR3 is TGTGCCAGCAGCAAAGGGGGCGCGGGCACTGAAGCTTTCTTT. Full variable domain (remainder filled in from reference TRBV7-3 and TRBJ1-1): GAGVSQTPSNKVTEKGKYVELRCDPISGHTALYWYRQSLGQGPEFLIYFQGTGAADDSGLPNDRFFAVRPEGSVSTLKIQRTERGDSAVYLCASSKGGAGTEAFFGQGTRLTVV.